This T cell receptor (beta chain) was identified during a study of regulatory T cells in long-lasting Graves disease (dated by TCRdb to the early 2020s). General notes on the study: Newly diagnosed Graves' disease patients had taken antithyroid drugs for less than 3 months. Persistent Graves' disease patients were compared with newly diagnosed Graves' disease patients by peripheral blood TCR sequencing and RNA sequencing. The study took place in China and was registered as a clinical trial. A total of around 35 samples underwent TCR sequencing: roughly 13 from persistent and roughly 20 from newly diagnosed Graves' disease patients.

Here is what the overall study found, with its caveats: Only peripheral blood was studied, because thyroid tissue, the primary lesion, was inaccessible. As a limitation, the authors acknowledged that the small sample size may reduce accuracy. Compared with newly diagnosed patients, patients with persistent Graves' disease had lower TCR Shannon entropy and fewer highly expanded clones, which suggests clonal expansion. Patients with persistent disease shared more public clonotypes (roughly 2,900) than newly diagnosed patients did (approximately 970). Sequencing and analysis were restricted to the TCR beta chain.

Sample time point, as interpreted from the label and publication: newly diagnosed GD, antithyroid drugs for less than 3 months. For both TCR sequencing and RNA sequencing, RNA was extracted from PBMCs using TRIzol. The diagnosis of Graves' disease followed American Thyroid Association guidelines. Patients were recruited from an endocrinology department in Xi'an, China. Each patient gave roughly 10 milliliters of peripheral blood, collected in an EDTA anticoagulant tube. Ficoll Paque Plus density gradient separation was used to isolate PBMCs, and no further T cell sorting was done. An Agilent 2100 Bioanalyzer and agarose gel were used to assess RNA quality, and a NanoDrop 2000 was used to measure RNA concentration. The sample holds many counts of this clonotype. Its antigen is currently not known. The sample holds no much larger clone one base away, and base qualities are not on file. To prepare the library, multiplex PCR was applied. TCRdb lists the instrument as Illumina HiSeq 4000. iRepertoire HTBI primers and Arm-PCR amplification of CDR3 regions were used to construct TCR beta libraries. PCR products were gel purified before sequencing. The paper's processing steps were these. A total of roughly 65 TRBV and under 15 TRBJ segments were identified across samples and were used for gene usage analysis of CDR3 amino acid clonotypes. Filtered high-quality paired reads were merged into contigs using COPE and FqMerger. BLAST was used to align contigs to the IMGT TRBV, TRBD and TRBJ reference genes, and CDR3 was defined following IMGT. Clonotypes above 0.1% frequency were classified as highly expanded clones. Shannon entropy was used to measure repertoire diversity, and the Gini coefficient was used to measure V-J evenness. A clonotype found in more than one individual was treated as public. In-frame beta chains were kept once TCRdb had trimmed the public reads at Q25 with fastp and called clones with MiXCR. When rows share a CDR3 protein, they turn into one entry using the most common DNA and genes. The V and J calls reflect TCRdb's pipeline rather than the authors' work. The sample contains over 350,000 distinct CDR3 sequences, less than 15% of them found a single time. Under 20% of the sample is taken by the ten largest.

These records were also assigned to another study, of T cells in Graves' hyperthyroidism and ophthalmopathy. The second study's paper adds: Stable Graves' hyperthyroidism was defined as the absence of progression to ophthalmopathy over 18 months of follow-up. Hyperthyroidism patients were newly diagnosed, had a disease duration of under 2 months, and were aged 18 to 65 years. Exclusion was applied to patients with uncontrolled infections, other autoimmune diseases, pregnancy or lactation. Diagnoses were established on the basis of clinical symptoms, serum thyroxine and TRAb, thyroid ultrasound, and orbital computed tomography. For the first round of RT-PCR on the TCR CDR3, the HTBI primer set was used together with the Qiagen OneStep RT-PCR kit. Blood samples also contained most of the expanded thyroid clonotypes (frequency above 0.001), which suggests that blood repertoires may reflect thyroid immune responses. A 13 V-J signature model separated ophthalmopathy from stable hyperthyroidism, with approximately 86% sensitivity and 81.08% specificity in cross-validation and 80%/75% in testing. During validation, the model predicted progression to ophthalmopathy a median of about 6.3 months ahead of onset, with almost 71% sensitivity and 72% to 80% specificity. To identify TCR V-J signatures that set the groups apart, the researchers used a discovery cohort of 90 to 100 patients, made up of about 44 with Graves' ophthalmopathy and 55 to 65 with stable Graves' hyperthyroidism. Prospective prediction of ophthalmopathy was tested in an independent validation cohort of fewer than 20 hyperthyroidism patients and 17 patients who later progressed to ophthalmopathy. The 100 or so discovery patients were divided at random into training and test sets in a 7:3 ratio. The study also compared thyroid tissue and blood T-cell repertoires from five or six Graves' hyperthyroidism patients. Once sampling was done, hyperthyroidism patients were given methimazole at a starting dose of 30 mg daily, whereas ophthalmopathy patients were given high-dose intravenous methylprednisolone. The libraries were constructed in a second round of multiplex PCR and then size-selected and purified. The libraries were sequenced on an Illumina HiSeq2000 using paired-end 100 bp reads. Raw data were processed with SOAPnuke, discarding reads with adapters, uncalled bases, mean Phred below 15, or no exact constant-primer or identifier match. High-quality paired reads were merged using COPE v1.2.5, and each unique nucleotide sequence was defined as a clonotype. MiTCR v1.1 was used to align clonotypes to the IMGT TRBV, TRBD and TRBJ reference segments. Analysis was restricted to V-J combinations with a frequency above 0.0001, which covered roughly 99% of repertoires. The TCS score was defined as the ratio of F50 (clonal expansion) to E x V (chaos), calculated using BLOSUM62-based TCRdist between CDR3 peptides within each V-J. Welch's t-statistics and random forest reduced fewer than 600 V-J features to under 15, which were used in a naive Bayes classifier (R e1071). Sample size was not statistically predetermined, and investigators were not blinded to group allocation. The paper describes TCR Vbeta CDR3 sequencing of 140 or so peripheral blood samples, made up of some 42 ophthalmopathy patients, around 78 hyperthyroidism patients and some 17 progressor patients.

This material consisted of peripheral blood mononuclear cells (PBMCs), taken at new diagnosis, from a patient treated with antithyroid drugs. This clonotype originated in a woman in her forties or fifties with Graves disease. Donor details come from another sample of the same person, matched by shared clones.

The DNA sequence is TGTGCCAGCAGTTTACCCGGGACAGGCCACAATGAGCAGTTCTTC. It specifies CASSLPGTGHNEQFF. This sequence uses TRBV28 and TRBJ2-1, with TRBD1 matching 8 junction bases. The germline V end is reduced by 2 bases and the J end by 5 bases; junction bases left unmatched: 5. The CDR3 starts with the cysteine, ends with the phenylalanine, and has 15 residues. The kept DNA is CDR3 alone, 45 bases in frame from the first base. Via the germline V gene, CDR1 is MDHEN and CDR2 SYDVKM.